The rows below give T cell receptor beta chains drawn from one sample of a study of T cell responses to AZD1222 COVID-19 vaccine. Using immunoSEQ multiplex PCR, the repertoire was profiled, and TCRdb retains in-frame clones only, with some absent. Altogether some 180,000 clones are present, over 80% being singletons, with the ten largest covering 1% to 1.5%. Source: peripheral blood, taken on day 0 of AZD1222 vaccination. The receptors come from an adult in good health. The CDR3 runs from the conserved cysteine through the conserved F or W. A D gene is named only where the DNA matches it firmly. Only some rows state a clone size, as once, few, many or a class for expanded clones.

clone_size: -
cdr3_length: 14
j_call: TRBJ1-2
v_call: TRBV28
d_call: TRBD1
cdr3_nt: TGTGCCAGCAGTTTTGTCGACAGGGTCTATGGCTACACCTTC
cdr3_aa: CASSFVDRVYGYTF

clone_size: -
cdr3_length: 14
j_call: TRBJ2-3
v_call: TRBV18
d_call: -
cdr3_nt: TGTGCCAGCTCACCACAGCGGGCACCAGATACGCAGTATTTT
cdr3_aa: CASSPQRAPDTQYF

clone_size: -
cdr3_length: 13
j_call: TRBJ1-2
v_call: TRBV10-3
d_call: -
cdr3_nt: TGTGCCATCAGTCTTCAGGGGAAGGATGGCTACACCTTC
cdr3_aa: CAISLQGKDGYTF

clone_size: -
cdr3_length: 14
j_call: TRBJ2-7
v_call: TRBV3-1/TRBV3-2
d_call: TRBD1
cdr3_nt: TGTGCCAGCAGCCGACAGGGGGCGCATTACGAGCAGTACTTC
cdr3_aa: CASSRQGAHYEQYF

clone_size: -
cdr3_length: 13
j_call: TRBJ2-1
v_call: TRBV7-3
d_call: -
cdr3_nt: TGTGCCAGCAGCTTTGGGAGTTCCGGCGAGCAGTTCTTC
cdr3_aa: CASSFGSSGEQFF

clone_size: -
cdr3_length: 17
j_call: TRBJ1-6
v_call: TRBV6-2/TRBV6-3
d_call: -
cdr3_nt: TGTGCCAGCAGTTCCTTGACCAGGAGCTCCTATAATTCACCCCTCCACTTT
cdr3_aa: CASSSLTRSSYNSPLHF

clone_size: -
cdr3_length: 15
j_call: TRBJ1-6
v_call: TRBV18
d_call: -
cdr3_nt: TGTGCCAGCTCAGCCGAGGGGGACTATAATTCACCCCTCCACTTT
cdr3_aa: CASSAEGDYNSPLHF

clone_size: -
cdr3_length: 13
j_call: TRBJ2-7
v_call: TRBV3-1/TRBV3-2
d_call: -
cdr3_nt: TGTGCCAGCAGCCAAGAACCCGGGTACGAGCAGTACTTC
cdr3_aa: CASSQEPGYEQYF

clone_size: -
cdr3_length: 15
j_call: TRBJ2-2
v_call: TRBV3-1/TRBV3-2
d_call: TRBD1
cdr3_nt: TGTGCCAGCAGGCCCGACAGGGGGCTTGGCGGGGAGCTGTTTTTT
cdr3_aa: CASRPDRGLGGELFF

clone_size: -
cdr3_length: 12
j_call: TRBJ1-4
v_call: TRBV7-8
d_call: -
cdr3_nt: TGTGCCAGCAGCCCCAGGACAGAAAAACTGTTTTTT
cdr3_aa: CASSPRTEKLFF

clone_size: -
cdr3_length: 15
j_call: TRBJ1-2
v_call: TRBV2
d_call: -
cdr3_nt: TGTGCCAGCAGTATAACAGGGATCGTTCGAGGTGGCTACACCTTC
cdr3_aa: CASSITGIVRGGYTF

clone_size: -
cdr3_length: 13
j_call: TRBJ2-5
v_call: TRBV11-1
d_call: -
cdr3_nt: TGTGCCAGCAGCTTAGTTCAGGAAGAGACCCAGTACTTC
cdr3_aa: CASSLVQEETQYF

clone_size: -
cdr3_length: 14
j_call: TRBJ1-1
v_call: TRBV3-1/TRBV3-2
d_call: TRBD1
cdr3_nt: TGTGCCAGCAGCCAGGCCGGGACAGCGACTGAAGCTTTCTTT
cdr3_aa: CASSQAGTATEAFF

clone_size: -
cdr3_length: 13
j_call: TRBJ2-5
v_call: TRBV19
d_call: -
cdr3_nt: TGTGCCAGTAGTATATTGGGGCAAGAGACCCAGTACTTC
cdr3_aa: CASSILGQETQYF

clone_size: -
cdr3_length: 14
j_call: TRBJ2-5
v_call: TRBV19
d_call: -
cdr3_nt: TGTGCCAGTAGTATAAGGGACACCAGAGAGACCCAGTACTTC
cdr3_aa: CASSIRDTRETQYF

clone_size: once
cdr3_length: 17
j_call: TRBJ1-6
v_call: TRBV4-2
d_call: TRBD1
cdr3_nt: TGTGCCAGCAGCCAAGATAGGGCGGGGGACAGAAATTCACCCCTCCACTTT
cdr3_aa: CASSQDRAGDRNSPLHF

clone_size: -
cdr3_length: 15
j_call: TRBJ1-2
v_call: TRBV7-8
d_call: -
cdr3_nt: TGTGCCAGCAGCTTAGTGCGATCGTCTAACTATGGCTACACCTTC
cdr3_aa: CASSLVRSSNYGYTF

clone_size: -
cdr3_length: 15
j_call: TRBJ1-5
v_call: TRBV6-5
d_call: -
cdr3_nt: TGTGCCACCAACCGGGGGGGTATGGGCAATCAGCCCCAGCATTTT
cdr3_aa: CATNRGGMGNQPQHF

clone_size: -
cdr3_length: 17
j_call: TRBJ1-4
v_call: TRBV4-3
d_call: -
cdr3_nt: TGCGCCAGCAGCCAAGAGGTTCAGGCCGCAACTAATGAAAAACTGTTTTTT
cdr3_aa: CASSQEVQAATNEKLFF

clone_size: -
cdr3_length: 15
j_call: TRBJ1-6
v_call: TRBV30
d_call: -
cdr3_nt: TGTGCCTGGATCTATCCTGACAGGTTGAATTCACCCCTCCACTTT
cdr3_aa: CAWIYPDRLNSPLHF

clone_size: once
cdr3_length: 15
j_call: TRBJ1-1
v_call: TRBV28
d_call: -
cdr3_nt: TGTGCCAGCAGTTTCGGGCAAGGGGTATGGACTGAAGCTTTCTTT
cdr3_aa: CASSFGQGVWTEAFF

clone_size: -
cdr3_length: 16
j_call: TRBJ1-5
v_call: TRBV7-2
d_call: -
cdr3_nt: TGTGCCAGCAGCCCCAGCGGAGGGAGTAGCAATCAGCCCCAGCATTTT
cdr3_aa: CASSPSGGSSNQPQHF

clone_size: -
cdr3_length: 21
j_call: TRBJ2-3
v_call: TRBV4-1
d_call: TRBD2
cdr3_nt: TGCGCCAGCAGCCAAGACAAGGCAGGGGAGGCGGGGGGGCCAGGCACAGATACGCAGTATTTT
cdr3_aa: CASSQDKAGEAGGPGTDTQYF

clone_size: -
cdr3_length: 15
j_call: TRBJ2-5
v_call: TRBV5-5
d_call: TRBD1
cdr3_nt: TGTGCCAGCAGCTTGGTACCAGGGGGTGAGGAGACCCAGTACTTC
cdr3_aa: CASSLVPGGEETQYF

clone_size: -
cdr3_length: 15
j_call: TRBJ1-5
v_call: TRBV6-2/TRBV6-3
d_call: -
cdr3_nt: TGTGCCAGCAGTGCCTCAGGGGTAAGGAATCAGCCCCAGCATTTT
cdr3_aa: CASSASGVRNQPQHF

clone_size: -
cdr3_length: 13
j_call: TRBJ2-7
v_call: TRBV28
d_call: -
cdr3_nt: TGTGCCAGCAATTTGGCAGGTGGAGAGGAGCAGTACTTC
cdr3_aa: CASNLAGGEEQYF

clone_size: -
cdr3_length: 13
j_call: TRBJ1-2
v_call: TRBV18
d_call: -
cdr3_nt: TGTGCCAGCTCACCGGACAATAACTATGGCTACACCTTC
cdr3_aa: CASSPDNNYGYTF

clone_size: once
cdr3_length: 15
j_call: TRBJ1-5
v_call: TRBV15
d_call: -
cdr3_nt: TGTGCCACCAGCAGAGATTCGGGGTTAGGGCAGCCCCAGCATTTT
cdr3_aa: CATSRDSGLGQPQHF

clone_size: -
cdr3_length: 14
j_call: TRBJ1-2
v_call: TRBV28
d_call: -
cdr3_nt: TGTGCCACCCAACCTCCCTCGGGTAACTATGGCTACACCTTC
cdr3_aa: CATQPPSGNYGYTF

clone_size: -
cdr3_length: 15
j_call: TRBJ2-3
v_call: TRBV9
d_call: -
cdr3_nt: TGTGCCAGCAGCGTAGCCAGGGCAGGCGCAGATACGCAGTATTTT
cdr3_aa: CASSVARAGADTQYF

clone_size: -
cdr3_length: 16
j_call: TRBJ2-3
v_call: TRBV11-2
d_call: TRBD1
cdr3_nt: TGTGCCAGCAGCTTCATCACAGGGGGCGCTTCAGATACGCAGTATTTT
cdr3_aa: CASSFITGGASDTQYF

clone_size: once
cdr3_length: 16
j_call: TRBJ2-1
v_call: TRBV7-3
d_call: -
cdr3_nt: TGTGCCAGCAGCCCCCCCGGGGGCCCCAACGCGAATGAGCAGTTCTTC
cdr3_aa: CASSPPGGPNANEQFF

clone_size: -
cdr3_length: 14
j_call: TRBJ1-2
v_call: TRBV6-1
d_call: -
cdr3_nt: TGTGCCAGCAGTGAATATAAGCAGGGTGGTGGCTACACCTTC
cdr3_aa: CASSEYKQGGGYTF

clone_size: -
cdr3_length: 13
j_call: TRBJ2-1
v_call: TRBV21-1
d_call: -
cdr3_nt: TGTGCCAGCAGCGTGCAGGGGGGGAATGAGCAGTTCTTC
cdr3_aa: CASSVQGGNEQFF

clone_size: -
cdr3_length: 15
j_call: TRBJ2-1
v_call: TRBV27
d_call: TRBD2
cdr3_nt: TGTGCCAGCAGTTTATCGAGCGGGGTTCACAATGAGCAGTTCTTC
cdr3_aa: CASSLSSGVHNEQFF

clone_size: -
cdr3_length: 11
j_call: TRBJ1-2
v_call: TRBV6-1
d_call: -
cdr3_nt: TGTGCCAGCAGCGAGGGCTATGGCTACACCTTC
cdr3_aa: CASSEGYGYTF

clone_size: -
cdr3_length: 11
j_call: TRBJ2-5
v_call: TRBV3-1/TRBV3-2
d_call: -
cdr3_nt: TGTGCCAGCAGCCAGTCAGAGACCCAGTACTTC
cdr3_aa: CASSQSETQYF

clone_size: once
cdr3_length: 16
j_call: TRBJ2-7
v_call: TRBV4-1
d_call: -
cdr3_nt: TGCGCCAGCAGCCAAGATAGGAGTCTAGGGCCGCGGGAGCAGTACTTC
cdr3_aa: CASSQDRSLGPREQYF

clone_size: -
cdr3_length: 11
j_call: TRBJ2-7
v_call: TRBV14
d_call: -
cdr3_nt: TGTGCCAGCAGCCGGGACTACGAGCAGTACTTC
cdr3_aa: CASSRDYEQYF

clone_size: -
cdr3_length: 15
j_call: TRBJ1-1
v_call: TRBV6-2/TRBV6-3
d_call: TRBD1
cdr3_nt: TGTGCCAGCAGTCCCGGGGCAGGGGGCTACACTGAAGCTTTCTTT
cdr3_aa: CASSPGAGGYTEAFF

clone_size: once
cdr3_length: 11
j_call: TRBJ2-7
v_call: TRBV20-1
d_call: -
cdr3_nt: TGCAGTGTCCCAGGGACGGACGAGCAGTACTTC
cdr3_aa: CSVPGTDEQYF

clone_size: few
cdr3_length: 15
j_call: TRBJ2-7
v_call: TRBV7-6
d_call: TRBD1
cdr3_nt: TGTGCCAGCAGCCCGAGGGGACAGGGGGCGTACGAGCAGTACTTC
cdr3_aa: CASSPRGQGAYEQYF

clone_size: -
cdr3_length: 17
j_call: TRBJ2-7
v_call: TRBV10-2
d_call: -
cdr3_nt: TGCGCCAGCAGTGACAGGAGAAGGGGTCCTCCCTCCTACGAGCAGTACTTC
cdr3_aa: CASSDRRRGPPSYEQYF